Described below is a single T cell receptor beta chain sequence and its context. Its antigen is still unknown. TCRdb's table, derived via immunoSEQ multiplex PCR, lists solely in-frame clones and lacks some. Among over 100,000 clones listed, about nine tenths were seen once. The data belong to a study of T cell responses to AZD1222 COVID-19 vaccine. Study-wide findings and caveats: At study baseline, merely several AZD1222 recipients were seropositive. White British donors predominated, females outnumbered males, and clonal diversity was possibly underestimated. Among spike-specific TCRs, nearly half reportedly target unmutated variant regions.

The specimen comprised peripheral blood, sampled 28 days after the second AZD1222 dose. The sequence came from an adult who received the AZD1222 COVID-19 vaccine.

The CDR3 sequence is CATRDSPNTEAFF. CDR3 sequence (DNA): TGTGCCACCAGGGACAGTCCGAACACTGAAGCTTTCTTT. This chain connects TRBV24-1 to TRBJ1-1, with D maybe TRBD1 (6 bases). The CDR3 covers 13 residues. Germline V gene data show CDR1 as KGHDR and CDR2 as SFDVKD. Trimming left V 7 bases short and J 1 base short, with 9 bases between.